This entry describes one T cell receptor (beta chain). Its specificity is not known. CDR1 and CDR2 (germline): LGHNT, FRNRAP. J lost 1 base, V lost 5 bases, and 7 bases had no gene match. CDR3 length equals 16 residues. The entry originates in a study of circulating and synovial CD4+ cells in juvenile arthritis. General study findings and limits: Bulk blood CD4 repertoires were more diverse than these. T cell genome counts differed by at least an order of magnitude between CPL and CD4 samples.

Some clones are missing from TCRdb's copy, which holds only in-frame ones; the method was immunoSEQ multiplex PCR. In the table there are about 33,000 clones, about 95% of which are singletons. The sequenced sample was CD4+ T cells from blood. This clonotype was obtained from a human donor with juvenile idiopathic arthritis. J is TRBJ2-7 and V is TRBV12-5; 11 positions match TRBD2. DNA for the CDR3: TGTGCTAGTGGTCCTGGGGCTAGCGGGGGGTCCTACGAGCAGTACTTC. Translated, it gives CASGPGASGGSYEQYF.